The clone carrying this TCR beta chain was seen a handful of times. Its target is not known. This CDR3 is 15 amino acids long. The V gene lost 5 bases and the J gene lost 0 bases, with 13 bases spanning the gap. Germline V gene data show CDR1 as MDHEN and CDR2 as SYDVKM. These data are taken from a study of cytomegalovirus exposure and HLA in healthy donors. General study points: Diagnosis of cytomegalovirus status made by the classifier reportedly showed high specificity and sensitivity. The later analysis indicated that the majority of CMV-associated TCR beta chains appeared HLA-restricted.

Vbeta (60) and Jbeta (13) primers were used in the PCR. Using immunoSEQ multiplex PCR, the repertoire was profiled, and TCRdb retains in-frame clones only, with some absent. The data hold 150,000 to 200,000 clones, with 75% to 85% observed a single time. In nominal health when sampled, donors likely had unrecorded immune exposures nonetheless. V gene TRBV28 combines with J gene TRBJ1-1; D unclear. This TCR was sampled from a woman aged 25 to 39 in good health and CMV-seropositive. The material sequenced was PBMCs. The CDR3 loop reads CASSILTTLNTEAFF. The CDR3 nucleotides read TGTGCCAGCAGTATTCTCACTACCTTGAACACTGAAGCTTTCTTT.